The sequence of this T cell receptor beta chain was determined in a study of STAT5B mutations in CD4+ large granular lymphocyte leukemia. Study at large: Among healthy controls, a particular HLA allele went with more CDR3 'QG' motifs. Regarding the study as a whole: Patient CD4-sorted repertoires stayed more clonal than healthy ones after leukemic-clone removal. Over 20% of private leukemic clonotypes occurred rarely in other patients' non-leukemic repertoires.

As handled by the study authors: The detection floor for productive clonotype frequency was 2.59 x 10-5. The protocol was immunoSEQ multiplex PCR, while the TCRdb copy is restricted to in-frame clones and leaves out a portion. D and trimming were read from the DNA, whereas the V and J calls and clone size are those reported in that table. The table includes roughly 21,000 clones, around 70% detected once. Details on this clone: The antigen remains undetermined.

Material for sequencing was CD4+ T cells from blood buffy coats. The sequence derives from a human donor in good health.

CDR3 protein: CASSSRQGGAEAFF. For the CDR3, the DNA is TGTGCCAGCAGCTCCCGACAGGGCGGGGCTGAAGCTTTCTTT. The chain employs TRBV7-2 and TRBJ1-1, with 7 bases fitting TRBD1. V gave up 4 bases and J gave up 6 bases; unmatched junction bases: 8. CDR1 is SGHTA, CDR2 FQGNSA, per germline. This CDR3 is built from 14 residues.